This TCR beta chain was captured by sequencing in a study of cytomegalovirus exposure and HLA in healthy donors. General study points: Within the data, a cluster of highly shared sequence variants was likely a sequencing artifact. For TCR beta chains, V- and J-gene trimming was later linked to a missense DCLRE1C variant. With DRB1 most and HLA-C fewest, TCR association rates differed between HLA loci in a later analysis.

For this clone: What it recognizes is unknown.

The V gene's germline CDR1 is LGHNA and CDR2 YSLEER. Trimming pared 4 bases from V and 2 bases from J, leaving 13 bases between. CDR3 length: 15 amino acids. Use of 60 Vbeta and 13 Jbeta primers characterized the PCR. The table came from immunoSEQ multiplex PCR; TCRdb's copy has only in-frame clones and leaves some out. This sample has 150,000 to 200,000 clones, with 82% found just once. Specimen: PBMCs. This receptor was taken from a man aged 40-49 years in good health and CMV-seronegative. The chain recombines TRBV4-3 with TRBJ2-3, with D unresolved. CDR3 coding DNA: TGCGCCAGCAGCCCCTCAGGTCGCTACACAGATACGCAGTATTTT. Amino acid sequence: CASSPSGRYTDTQYF.